This is a list of T cell receptor beta chains from one sample in a study of shared clonotypes between healthy human individuals. The data were produced by immunoSEQ multiplex PCR, yet TCRdb's version contains in-frame clones alone and is incomplete. This table holds around 2,000,000 clones, roughly 91% found once. The sample taken for sequencing was naive CD8+ T cells from PBMCs. Receptors were obtained from a man between 18 and 35 years old in good health. Some clones in this sample may be carry-over from other donors' samples. The CDR3 runs from the conserved cysteine through the conserved F or W. D genes are given only for firm matches. Size is stated for part of the rows, as once, few or many counts, or as a class when the clone is expanded.

V gene	D gene	clone size	J gene	CDR3 protein	CDR3 DNA
TRBV27	.	.	TRBJ2-1	CASSLSSTGAHSYNEQFF	TGTGCCAGCAGTTTAAGCAGTACGGGGGCCCACTCCTACAATGAGCAGTTCTTC
TRBV11-2	.	.	TRBJ2-7	CASSLGLGEQYF	TGTGCCAGCAGCTTAGGACTGGGGGAGCAGTACTTC
TRBV9	TRBD1	.	TRBJ1-1	CASSVAPTGGTEAFF	TGTGCCAGCAGCGTAGCCCCTACAGGGGGCACTGAAGCTTTCTTT
TRBV7-2	TRBD2	.	TRBJ2-3	CASSLVLRLAEGPTDTQYF	TGTGCCAGCAGCTTAGTGCTTCGACTAGCGGAGGGCCCCACAGATACGCAGTATTTT
TRBV19	.	.	TRBJ2-1	CASSIRPYRELYNEQFF	TGTGCCAGTAGTATACGTCCGTACCGTGAACTCTACAATGAGCAGTTCTTC
TRBV5-6	TRBD2	once	TRBJ2-7	CASSWKGLAPGVRDEQYF	TGTGCCAGCAGCTGGAAGGGACTAGCGCCCGGGGTTCGGGACGAGCAGTACTTC
TRBV27	TRBD1	.	TRBJ2-7	CASSGMTGFSYEQYF	TGTGCCAGCAGTGGAATGACAGGGTTCTCCTACGAGCAGTACTTC
TRBV6-5	.	.	TRBJ2-5	CASTSLASAQETQYF	TGTGCCAGCACCTCCCTAGCGTCAGCCCAAGAGACCCAGTACTTC
TRBV4-1	TRBD1	.	TRBJ2-2	CASSPEGQGGGELFF	TGCGCCAGCAGCCCCGAGGGACAGGGAGGAGGGGAGCTGTTTTTT
TRBV28	.	.	TRBJ2-2	CASSPQGPGELFF	TGTGCCAGCAGTCCGCAGGGTCCCGGGGAGCTGTTTTTT
TRBV7-9	.	few	TRBJ1-4	CASSPLGKLFF	TGTGCCAGCAGCCCCCTGGGAAAACTGTTTTTT
TRBV27	TRBD1	.	TRBJ2-3	CATGDRGSTDTQYF	TGTGCCACCGGGGACAGGGGGTCCACAGATACGCAGTATTTT
TRBV11-2	.	.	TRBJ1-1	CASSRTKGGNTEAFF	TGTGCCAGCAGCCGGACCAAGGGGGGGAACACTGAAGCTTTCTTT
TRBV19	TRBD1	once	TRBJ2-7	CASSWTGGKDEQYF	TGTGCCAGTAGTTGGACAGGGGGCAAGGACGAGCAGTACTTC
TRBV7-9	.	.	TRBJ2-2	CASSWPARTVNTGELFF	TGTGCCAGCAGCTGGCCCGCTCGGACGGTGAACACCGGGGAGCTGTTTTTT
TRBV9	TRBD1	once	TRBJ1-1	CASSTRTGGSEAFF	TGTGCCAGCAGCACAAGGACAGGGGGCTCTGAAGCTTTCTTT
TRBV25-1	.	.	TRBJ2-1	CASSESARGVEFF	TGTGCCAGCAGTGAATCCGCCAGGGGTGTTGAGTTCTTC
TRBV18	.	once	TRBJ1-5	CASSPPDTDQPQHF	TGTGCCAGCTCACCCCCTGACACGGATCAGCCCCAGCATTTT
TRBV28	.	.	TRBJ1-2	CASSLYPDSPNYGYTF	TGTGCCAGCAGTTTATATCCGGACAGCCCTAACTATGGCTACACCTTC
TRBV6-6	.	.	TRBJ2-7	CASSHSNYEQYF	TGTGCCAGCAGTCACAGTAACTACGAGCAGTACTTC
TRBV7-8	.	.	TRBJ1-2	CASSLGPGQLYGYTF	TGTGCCAGCAGCTTAGGGCCCGGGCAGCTCTATGGCTACACCTTC
TRBV29-1	TRBD1	few	TRBJ1-1	CSVEGAPREAFF	TGCAGCGTCGAGGGGGCACCGAGGGAAGCTTTCTTT
TRBV30	.	.	TRBJ2-7	CAWNGGHEQYF	TGTGCCTGGAACGGAGGGCACGAGCAGTACTTC
TRBV5-4	.	.	TRBJ1-2	CASSYDRGYTF	TGTGCCAGCAGCTACGATCGGGGCTACACCTTC
TRBV29-1	.	.	TRBJ2-7	CSALTSLNEQYF	TGCAGCGCGCTGACAAGCCTGAACGAGCAGTACTTC
TRBV27	TRBD2	few	TRBJ2-1	CASSFWTSGKNEQFF	TGTGCCAGCAGTTTTTGGACTAGCGGGAAGAACGAGCAGTTCTTC
TRBV4-1	TRBD2	once	TRBJ2-1	CASSQGWVLAGVNEQFF	TGCGCCAGCAGCCAAGGATGGGTACTAGCGGGAGTGAATGAGCAGTTCTTC
TRBV5-6	TRBD1	.	TRBJ2-2	CASSAGTGLDTGELFF	TGTGCCAGCAGCGCGGGGACAGGGTTGGACACCGGGGAGCTGTTTTTT
TRBV5-8	TRBD2	.	TRBJ2-7	CASSGQGSGIYEQYF	TGTGCCAGCAGCGGTCAGGGCAGCGGGATATACGAGCAGTACTTC
TRBV5-8	.	.	TRBJ1-2	CATHLRRNNYGYTF	TGTGCCACCCACTTAAGGCGGAACAACTATGGCTACACCTTC
TRBV27	TRBD1	few	TRBJ1-5	CASSLSTGAGQPQHF	TGTGCCAGCAGTTTATCGACAGGGGCAGGGCAGCCCCAGCATTTT
TRBV7-3	TRBD1	.	TRBJ2-1	CASSTRVGTGDNEQFF	TGTGCCAGCAGCACCCGGGTCGGGACAGGGGACAATGAGCAGTTCTTC
TRBV5-1	TRBD2	.	TRBJ2-7	CASSQTSGRAPEQYF	TGCGCCAGCAGCCAAACTAGCGGGAGGGCTCCCGAGCAGTACTTC
TRBV27	.	.	TRBJ2-3	CASSDIADTQYF	TGTGCCAGCAGCGACATAGCAGATACGCAGTATTTT
TRBV29-1	TRBD2	.	TRBJ2-1	CSVEGLAGVGYNEQFF	TGCAGCGTGGAGGGACTAGCGGGAGTGGGGTACAATGAGCAGTTCTTC
TRBV5-6	.	.	TRBJ2-1	CASSLGGNWDNEQFF	TGTGCCAGCAGCTTGGGGGGTAATTGGGACAATGAGCAGTTCTTC
TRBV6-5	.	.	TRBJ2-2	CASSPRVAGELFF	TGTGCCAGCAGTCCCAGGGTTGCCGGGGAGCTGTTTTTT